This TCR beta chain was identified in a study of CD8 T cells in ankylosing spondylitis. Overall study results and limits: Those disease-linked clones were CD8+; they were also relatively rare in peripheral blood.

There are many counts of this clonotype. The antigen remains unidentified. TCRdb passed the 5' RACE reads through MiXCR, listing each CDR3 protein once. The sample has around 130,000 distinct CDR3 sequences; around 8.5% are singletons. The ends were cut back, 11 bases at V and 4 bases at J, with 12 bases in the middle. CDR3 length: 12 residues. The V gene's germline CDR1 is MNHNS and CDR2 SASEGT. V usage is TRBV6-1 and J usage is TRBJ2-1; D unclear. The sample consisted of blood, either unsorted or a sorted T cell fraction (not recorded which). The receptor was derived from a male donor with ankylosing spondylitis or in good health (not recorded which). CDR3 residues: CACISGYNEQFF. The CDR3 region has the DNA TGTGCCTGCATCTCTGGGTACAATGAGCAGTTCTTC.